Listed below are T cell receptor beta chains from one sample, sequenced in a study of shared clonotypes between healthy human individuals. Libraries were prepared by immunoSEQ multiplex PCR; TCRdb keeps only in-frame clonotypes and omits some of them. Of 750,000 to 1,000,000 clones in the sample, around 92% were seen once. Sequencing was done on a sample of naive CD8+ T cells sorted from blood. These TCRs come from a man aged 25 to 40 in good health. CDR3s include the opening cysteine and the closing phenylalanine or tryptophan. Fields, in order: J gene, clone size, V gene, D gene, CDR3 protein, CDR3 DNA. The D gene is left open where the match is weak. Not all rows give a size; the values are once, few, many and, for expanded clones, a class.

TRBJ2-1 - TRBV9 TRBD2 CASSPSGGLAGDEQFF TGTGCCAGCAGCCCCAGTGGGGGACTAGCGGGAGATGAGCAGTTCTTC
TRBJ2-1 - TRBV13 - CASSLSLGGGVYNEQFF TGTGCCAGCAGCTTATCTCTGGGGGGCGGAGTCTACAATGAGCAGTTCTTC
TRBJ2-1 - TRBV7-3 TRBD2 CASSPGLAGDNEQFF TGTGCCAGCAGCCCCGGACTAGCGGGAGACAATGAGCAGTTCTTC
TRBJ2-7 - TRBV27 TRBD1 CASSLGQGVNEQYF TGTGCCAGCAGTTTGGGACAGGGTGTCAACGAGCAGTACTTC
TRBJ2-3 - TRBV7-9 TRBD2 CASSPRLAGSTDTQYF TGTGCCAGCAGCCCGCGGTTAGCGGGGAGCACAGATACGCAGTATTTT
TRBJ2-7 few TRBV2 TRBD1 CATGGAEQYF TGTGCCACAGGGGGCGCCGAGCAGTACTTC
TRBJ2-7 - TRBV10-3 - CAISEGSEQYF TGTGCCATCAGTGAGGGTAGCGAGCAGTACTTC
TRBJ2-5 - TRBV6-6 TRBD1 CASSYRDRAETQYF TGTGCCAGCAGTTACCGCGACAGGGCGGAGACCCAGTACTTC
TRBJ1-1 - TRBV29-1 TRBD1 CGWTGGNTEAFF TGCGGCTGGACAGGTGGGAACACTGAAGCTTTCTTT
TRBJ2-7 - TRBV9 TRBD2 CASSVSGTSINEQYF TGTGCCAGCAGCGTATCCGGGACTAGCATAAACGAGCAGTACTTC
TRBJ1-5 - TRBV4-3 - CASSQDPGRNQPQHF TGCGCCAGCAGCCAAGATCCGGGACGCAATCAGCCCCAGCATTTT
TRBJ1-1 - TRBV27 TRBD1 CASSLEGAGRGIFTEAFF TGTGCCAGCAGTTTAGAGGGGGCAGGGAGGGGTATTTTCACTGAAGCTTTCTTT
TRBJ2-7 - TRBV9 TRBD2 CASSVTSGSYEQYF TGTGCCAGCAGCGTGACTAGCGGATCCTACGAGCAGTACTTC
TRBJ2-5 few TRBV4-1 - CASSHSQLMETQYF TGCGCCAGCAGCCACAGCCAGCTCATGGAGACCCAGTACTTC
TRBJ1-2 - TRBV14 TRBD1 CASSQNTGAYGYTF TGTGCCAGCAGCCAGAACACAGGGGCCTATGGCTACACCTTC
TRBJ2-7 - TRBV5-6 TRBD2 CASSFGTSGSYEQYF TGTGCCAGCAGCTTCGGGACTAGCGGCTCCTACGAGCAGTACTTC
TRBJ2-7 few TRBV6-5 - CASSYRDYYEQYF TGTGCCAGCAGTTACCGCGACTACTACGAGCAGTACTTC
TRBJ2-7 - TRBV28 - CASSAVGRSYEQYF TGTGCCAGCAGTGCCGTCGGGCGGTCCTACGAGCAGTACTTC
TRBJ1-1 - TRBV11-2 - CASRLVRGTEAFF TGTGCCAGCAGACTAGTCCGTGGCACTGAAGCTTTCTTT
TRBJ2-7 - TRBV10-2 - CASGSYEQYF TGCGCCAGTGGAAGCTACGAGCAGTACTTC
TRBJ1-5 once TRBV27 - CASSLVRHSNQPQHF TGTGCCAGCAGTTTAGTCAGGCATAGCAATCAGCCCCAGCATTTT
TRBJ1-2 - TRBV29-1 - CSAEDGFYGYTF TGCAGCGCGGAGGACGGATTCTATGGCTACACCTTC
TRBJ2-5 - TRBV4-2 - CASSQDGGRAQYF TGTGCCAGCAGCCAAGACGGAGGAAGGGCCCAGTACTTC
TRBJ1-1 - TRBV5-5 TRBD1 CASRSGQGRTEAFF TGTGCCAGCAGGTCGGGACAGGGAAGGACTGAAGCTTTCTTT
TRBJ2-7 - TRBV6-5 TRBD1 CASTPDRGYEQYF TGTGCCAGCACACCGGACAGGGGGTACGAGCAGTACTTC
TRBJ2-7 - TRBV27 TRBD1 CASSLSRGTGLGEQYF TGTGCCAGCAGTTTGTCTCGCGGGACAGGGCTAGGAGAGCAGTACTTC
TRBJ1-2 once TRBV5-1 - CASSSEGYGYTF TGCGCCAGCAGCTCCGAAGGCTATGGCTACACCTTC
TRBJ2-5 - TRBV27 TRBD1 CASSTTGDGETQYF TGTGCCAGCAGTACGACAGGGGATGGAGAGACCCAGTACTTC
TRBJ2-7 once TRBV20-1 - CSANERREQYF TGCAGTGCTAATGAGCGGCGCGAGCAGTACTTC
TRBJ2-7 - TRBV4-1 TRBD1 CASSSDRGVYEQYF TGCGCCAGCAGCTCTGACAGGGGAGTCTACGAGCAGTACTTC